These 10 T cell receptor beta chains share one sample of origin, sequenced in a study of blood T cell repertoires in COVID-19. Clones were read by immunoSEQ multiplex PCR, and TCRdb kept only the in-frame ones, dropping some. The profile shows about 250,000 clones, approximately 83% of them singletons. The sequencing sample was made of peripheral blood. All receptors derive from a man aged 80 or over with acute or convalescent COVID-19.

CDR3: CASSATDRAEYNSPLHF. CDR3 coding DNA: TGTGCCAGCAGTGCAACCGACAGGGCAGAATATAATTCACCCCTCCACTTT. The V gene is TRBV25-1, the J gene TRBJ1-6; 7 bases map to TRBD1. The trim removed 4 bases at V and 4 bases at J, leaving 10 bases unmatched. This CDR3 comprises 17 residues. The V gene's germline CDR1 is MGHDK and CDR2 SYGVNS.

The chain combines TRBV6-6 with TRBJ1-5, with 8 bases lining up with TRBD1. The germline V gene encodes CDR1 MNHNY and CDR2 SVGAGI (reference sequence). Losses at the gene ends were 7 bases for V and 4 bases for J; bases not matched to a gene: 3. This CDR3 has 13 amino acids. CDR3 amino acids: CASTGGVNQPQHF. The CDR3 region has the DNA TGTGCCAGCACAGGGGGCGTGAATCAGCCCCAGCATTTT.

In this sample, this clone turned up a few times. The CDR3 protein is CSASKRGGVAEAFF. The CDR3 bases are TGCAGTGCCAGTAAAAGGGGAGGAGTGGCTGAAGCTTTCTTT. This rearrangement joins TRBV20-1 to TRBJ1-1; D possibly corresponds to TRBD1 (5 bases). CDR3 length: 14 amino acids. The V and J ends lost 6 bases and 6 bases respectively, with 20 bases between them. Germline assignment: CDR1 DFQATT and CDR2 SNEGSKA (reference sequence).

This clone has just one count. Written as DNA, the CDR3 is TGTGCCAGCAGCGTAGGAGGAGGGCGTGAGGACAATGAGCAGTTCTTC. This codes for CASSVGGGREDNEQFF. V usage is TRBV9 and J usage is TRBJ2-1; maybe TRBD2 (6 bases). In germline, CDR1 is SGDLS, CDR2 YYNGEE. V was clipped by 0 bases and J by 5 bases, with 15 bases between them. This CDR3 comprises 16 residues. The entire variable domain, with the rest obtained from reference TRBV9 and TRBJ2-1, is as follows: DSGVTQTPKHLITATGQRVTLRCSPRSGDLSVYWYQQSLDQGLQFLIQYYNGEERAKGNILERFSAQQFPDLHSELNLSSLELGDSALYFCASSVGGGREDNEQFFGPGTRLTVL.

CDR3 sequence (DNA): TGTGCCAGTAAGGGACAGGGAATGTCCTACGAGCAGTACTTC. Its translation: CASKGQGMSYEQYF. The gene calls are TRBV6-5 and TRBJ2-7; the match to TRBD1 covers 9 bases. Germline lookup yields CDR1 MNHEY and CDR2 SVGAGI. Trimming at V came to 9 bases and at J to 1 base, leaving 7 bases not matched to a gene. This CDR3 is built from 14 residues.

The chain links TRBV6-5 to TRBJ1-1; tentatively, D is TRBD1 (5 bases). This CDR3 is 15 amino acids long. Germline CDR1 is MNHEY and CDR2 is SVGAGI. V was clipped by 4 bases and J by 4 bases, with 16 bases between them. Written as DNA, the CDR3 is TGTGCCAGCAGTTCCCACGGGGGGAGAGGCACTGAAGCTTTCTTT. This translates into CASSSHGGRGTEAFF.

On this clone: It is unclear where the CDR3 begins or ends on the DNA, so no DNA is shown, and the CDR3 is as TCRdb lists it. The chain carries TRBV5-1 and TRBJ1-2; the DNA was not used to check the table's D call, TRBD1. The CDR3 has 12 residues if both end residues are counted. Germline loops: CDR1 SGHRS, CDR2 YFSETQ. CDR3 loop: CASSFGQGATTF.

V is TRBV2 and J is TRBJ2-1, with a possible D match to TRBD2 (5 bases). Deletions cut 8 bases from V and 4 bases from J, with 6 bases between. This CDR3 has 11 residues. The germline gives CDR1 SNHLY, CDR2 FYNNEI. DNA for the CDR3: TGTGCCAGCGGGAGTTACAATGAGCAGTTCTTC. As protein: CASGSYNEQFF.

V gene TRBV5-1 combines with J gene TRBJ2-2, with 12 nucleotides matching TRBD1. This CDR3 has 16 amino acids. Germline CDR1 reads SGHRS; CDR2 reads YFSETQ. J lost 3 bases, V lost 7 bases, and 7 bases had no gene match. CDR3 coding DNA: TGCGCCAGCGCGGGACAGGGGGCGCGAGACACCGGGGAGCTGTTTTTT. Translating gives CASAGQGARDTGELFF.

The V call is TRBV28, the J call TRBJ1-1; no clear D gene. In germline, CDR1 is MDHEN, CDR2 SYDVKM. Trimming pared 3 bases from V and 0 bases from J, leaving 20 bases between. The CDR3 spans 18 residues. In DNA, the CDR3 is TGTGCCAGCAGTTTCCAAACCGGAGGCCTCCTTATGAACACTGAAGCTTTCTTT. This codes for CASSFQTGGLLMNTEAFF. The entire variable domain, with the rest obtained from reference TRBV28 and TRBJ1-1, is as follows: DVKVTQSSRYLVKRTGEKVFLECVQDMDHENMFWYRQDPGLGLRLIYFSYDVKMKEKGDIPEGYSVSREKKERFSLILESASTNQTSMYLCASSFQTGGLLMNTEAFFGQGTRLTVV.